This T cell receptor beta chain was found in a study of blood T cell repertoires in COVID-19. As concerns this clone: The junction shows a germline mismatch at one end, possibly a read error.

Germline V gives CDR1 ENHRY, CDR2 SYGVKD. This CDR3 contains 15 residues. Authors' data handling: Amplification of reference gene primers was used by the study to estimate nucleated cell counts. Profiled with immunoSEQ multiplex PCR; TCRdb holds only in-frame clones, not every one. The V and J calls and clone size come from that table; D and trimming were worked out from the DNA. The top ten hold 0.83% of the sample, which has about 70,000 clones, more than 65% seen once. Specimen: peripheral blood. The sequence derives from a woman in her 70s with acute or convalescent COVID-19. The chain combines TRBV10-3 with TRBJ2-2, with a weak D call TRBD1 (5 bases). For the CDR3, the DNA is TGTGCCATCAGTGAGTCGGCAGGGAACCCCGGGGAGCTGTTTTTT. It yields the protein CAISESAGNPGELFF.